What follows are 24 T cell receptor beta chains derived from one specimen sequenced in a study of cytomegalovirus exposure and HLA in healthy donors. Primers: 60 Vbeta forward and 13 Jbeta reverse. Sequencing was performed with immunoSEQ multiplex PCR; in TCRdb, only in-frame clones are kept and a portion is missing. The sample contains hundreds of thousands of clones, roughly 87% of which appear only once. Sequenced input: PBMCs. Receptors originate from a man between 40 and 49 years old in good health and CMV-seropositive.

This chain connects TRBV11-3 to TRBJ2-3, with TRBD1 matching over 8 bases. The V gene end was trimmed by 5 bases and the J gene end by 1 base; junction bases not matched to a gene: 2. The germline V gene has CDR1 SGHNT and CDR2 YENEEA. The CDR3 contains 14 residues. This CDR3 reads CASSPGQGTDTQYF. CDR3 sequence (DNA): TGTGCCAGCAGCCCGGGACAGGGCACAGATACGCAGTATTTT.

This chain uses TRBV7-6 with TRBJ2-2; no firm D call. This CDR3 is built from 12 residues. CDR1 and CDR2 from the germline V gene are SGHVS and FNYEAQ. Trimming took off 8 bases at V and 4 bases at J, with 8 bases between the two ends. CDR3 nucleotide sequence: TGTGCCAGCCTGGAGTTCACCGGGGAGCTGTTTTTT. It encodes CASLEFTGELFF.

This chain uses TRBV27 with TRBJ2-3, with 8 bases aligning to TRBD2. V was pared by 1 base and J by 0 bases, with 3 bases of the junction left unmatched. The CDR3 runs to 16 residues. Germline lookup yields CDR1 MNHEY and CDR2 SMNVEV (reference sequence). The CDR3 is CASSLLAGISTDTQYF. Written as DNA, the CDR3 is TGTGCCAGCAGTTTATTAGCGGGGATCAGCACAGATACGCAGTATTTT.

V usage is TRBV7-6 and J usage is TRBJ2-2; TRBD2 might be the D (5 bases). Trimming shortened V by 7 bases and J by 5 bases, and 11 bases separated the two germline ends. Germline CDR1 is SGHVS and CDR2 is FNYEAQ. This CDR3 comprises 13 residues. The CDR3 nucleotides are TGTGCCAGCACCCTAACGGGGACCGGGGAGCTGTTTTTT. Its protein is CASTLTGTGELFF. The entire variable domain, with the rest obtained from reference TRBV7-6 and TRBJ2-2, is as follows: GAGVSQSPRYKVTKRGQDVALRCDPISGHVSLYWYRQALGQGPEFLTYFNYEAQQDKSGLPNDRFSAERPEGSISTLTIQRTEQRDSAMYRCASTLTGTGELFFGEGSRLTVL.

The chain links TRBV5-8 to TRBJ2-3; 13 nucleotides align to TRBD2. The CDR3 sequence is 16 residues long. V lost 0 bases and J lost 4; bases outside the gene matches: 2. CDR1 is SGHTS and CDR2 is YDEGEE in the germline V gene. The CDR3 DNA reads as TGTGCCAGCAGCTTGGAACTAGCGGGAGGGCCAGATACGCAGTATTTT. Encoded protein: CASSLELAGGPDTQYF.

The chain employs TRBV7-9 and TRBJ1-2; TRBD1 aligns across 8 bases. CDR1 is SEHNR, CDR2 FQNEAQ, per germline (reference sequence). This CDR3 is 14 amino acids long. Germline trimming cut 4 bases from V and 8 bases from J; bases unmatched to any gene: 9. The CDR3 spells CASSSMTGVGGYTF. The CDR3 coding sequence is TGTGCCAGCAGCTCCATGACAGGGGTTGGCGGCTACACCTTC.

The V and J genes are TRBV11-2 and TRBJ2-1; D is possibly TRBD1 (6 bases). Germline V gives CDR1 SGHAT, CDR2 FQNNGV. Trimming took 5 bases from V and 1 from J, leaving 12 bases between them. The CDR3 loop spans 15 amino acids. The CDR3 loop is CASSIGTLSYNEQFF. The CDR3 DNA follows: TGTGCCAGCAGCATCGGGACACTTTCCTACAATGAGCAGTTCTTC.

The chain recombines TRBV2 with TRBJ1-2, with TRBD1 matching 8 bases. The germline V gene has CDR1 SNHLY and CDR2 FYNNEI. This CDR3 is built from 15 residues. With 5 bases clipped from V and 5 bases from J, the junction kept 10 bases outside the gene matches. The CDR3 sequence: CASSLAGTGSYGYTF. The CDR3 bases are TGTGCCAGCAGTTTAGCCGGGACAGGATCGTATGGCTACACCTTC.

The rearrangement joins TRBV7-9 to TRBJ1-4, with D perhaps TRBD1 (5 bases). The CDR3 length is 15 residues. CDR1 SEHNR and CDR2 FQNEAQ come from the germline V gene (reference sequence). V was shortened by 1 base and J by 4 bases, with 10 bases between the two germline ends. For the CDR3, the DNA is TGTGCCAGCAGCTTAGAGGCAGGGTTTAATGAAAAACTGTTTTTT. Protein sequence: CASSLEAGFNEKLFF.

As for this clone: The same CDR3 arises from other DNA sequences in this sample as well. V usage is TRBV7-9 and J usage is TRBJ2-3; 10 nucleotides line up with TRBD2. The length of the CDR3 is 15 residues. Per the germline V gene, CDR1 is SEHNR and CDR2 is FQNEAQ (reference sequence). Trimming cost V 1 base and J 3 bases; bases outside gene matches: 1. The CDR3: CASSLVAGGTDTQYF. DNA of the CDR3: TGTGCCAGCAGCTTAGTAGCGGGAGGTACAGATACGCAGTATTTT.

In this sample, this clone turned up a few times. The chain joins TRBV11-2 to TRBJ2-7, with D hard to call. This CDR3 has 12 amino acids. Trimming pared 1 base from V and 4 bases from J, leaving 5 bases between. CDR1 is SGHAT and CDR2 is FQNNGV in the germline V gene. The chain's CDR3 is CASSLGYYEQYF. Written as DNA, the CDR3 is TGTGCCAGCAGCTTAGGCTATTACGAGCAGTACTTC.

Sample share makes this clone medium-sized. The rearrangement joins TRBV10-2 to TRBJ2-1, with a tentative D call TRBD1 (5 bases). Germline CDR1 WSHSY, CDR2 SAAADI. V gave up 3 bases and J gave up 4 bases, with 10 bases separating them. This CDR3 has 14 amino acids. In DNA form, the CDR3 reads TGCGCCAGCAGTGAAGGGGAAGATTACAATGAGCAGTTCTTC. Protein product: CASSEGEDYNEQFF.

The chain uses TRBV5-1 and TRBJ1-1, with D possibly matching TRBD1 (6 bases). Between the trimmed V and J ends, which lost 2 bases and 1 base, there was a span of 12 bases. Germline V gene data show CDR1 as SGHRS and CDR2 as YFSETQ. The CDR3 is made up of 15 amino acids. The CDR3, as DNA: TGCGCCAGCAGCTTACCCCAACAGGGGAACACTGAAGCTTTCTTT. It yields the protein CASSLPQQGNTEAFF.

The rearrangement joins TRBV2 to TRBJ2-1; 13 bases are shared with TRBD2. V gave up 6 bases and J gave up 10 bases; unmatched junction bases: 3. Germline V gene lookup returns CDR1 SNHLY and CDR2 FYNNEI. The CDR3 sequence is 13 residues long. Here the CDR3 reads CASRGLAGQEQFF. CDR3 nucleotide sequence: TGTGCCAGCAGGGGACTAGCGGGACAAGAGCAGTTCTTC.

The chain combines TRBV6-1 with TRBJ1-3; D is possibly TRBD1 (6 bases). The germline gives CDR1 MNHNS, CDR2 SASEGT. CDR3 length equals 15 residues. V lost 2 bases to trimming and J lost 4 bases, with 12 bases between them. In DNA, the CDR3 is TGTGCCAGCAGTGAAAACAGGGAGAGAGGAAACACCATATATTTT. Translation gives CASSENRERGNTIYF.

This chain's CDR3 is CASRGTGDEKLFF. The CDR3 DNA reads as TGTGCCAGCAGGGGGACAGGGGATGAAAAACTGTTTTTT. The chain recombines TRBV2 with TRBJ1-4; 10 nucleotides agree with TRBD1. The germline CDR1 and CDR2 sequences are SNHLY and FYNNEI. The CDR3 has 13 amino acids. V lost 6 bases, J lost 6 bases, and 1 base stayed unmatched.

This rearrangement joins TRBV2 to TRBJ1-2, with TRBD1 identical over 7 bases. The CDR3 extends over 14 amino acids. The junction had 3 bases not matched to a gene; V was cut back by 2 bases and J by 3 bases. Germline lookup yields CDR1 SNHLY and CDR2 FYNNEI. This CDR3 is CASSEIQGDYGYTF. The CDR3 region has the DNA TGTGCCAGCAGTGAAATCCAGGGGGACTATGGCTACACCTTC.

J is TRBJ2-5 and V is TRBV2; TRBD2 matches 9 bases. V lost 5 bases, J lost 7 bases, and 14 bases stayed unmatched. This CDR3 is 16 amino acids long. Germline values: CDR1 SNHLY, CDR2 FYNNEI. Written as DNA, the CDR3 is TGTGCCAGCAGTCTAGCGGGGCGGGACCGAGGTGGGACCCAGTACTTC. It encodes CASSLAGRDRGGTQYF. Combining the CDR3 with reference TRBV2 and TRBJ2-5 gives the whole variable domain EPEVTQTPSHQVTQMGQEVILRCVPISNHLYFYWYRQILGQKVEFLVSFYNNEISEKSEIFDDQFSVERPDGSNFTLKIRSTKLEDSAMYFCASSLAGRDRGGTQYFGPGTRLLVL.

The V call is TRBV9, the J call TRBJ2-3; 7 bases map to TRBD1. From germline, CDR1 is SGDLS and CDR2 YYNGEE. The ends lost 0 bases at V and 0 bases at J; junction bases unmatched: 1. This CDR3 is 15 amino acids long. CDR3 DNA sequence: TGTGCCAGCAGCGTAGGACAGGGCAGCACAGATACGCAGTATTTT. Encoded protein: CASSVGQGSTDTQYF.

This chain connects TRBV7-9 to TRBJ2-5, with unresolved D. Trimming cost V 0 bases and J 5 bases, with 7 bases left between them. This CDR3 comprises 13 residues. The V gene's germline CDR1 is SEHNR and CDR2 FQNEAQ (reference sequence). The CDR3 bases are TGTGCCAGCAGCTTAGCCCTCGGGGAGACCCAGTACTTC. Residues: CASSLALGETQYF.

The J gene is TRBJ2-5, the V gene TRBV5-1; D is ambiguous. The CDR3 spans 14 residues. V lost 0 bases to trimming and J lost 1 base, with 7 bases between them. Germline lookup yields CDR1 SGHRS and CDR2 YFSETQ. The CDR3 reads CASSLVGFQETQYF. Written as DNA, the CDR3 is TGCGCCAGCAGCTTGGTCGGGTTCCAAGAGACCCAGTACTTC.

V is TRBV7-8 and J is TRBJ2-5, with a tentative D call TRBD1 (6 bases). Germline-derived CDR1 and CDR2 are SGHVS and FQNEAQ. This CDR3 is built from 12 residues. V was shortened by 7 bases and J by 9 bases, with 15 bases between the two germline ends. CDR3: CASIGTLGAQYF. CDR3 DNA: TGTGCCAGCATTGGGACACTCGGGGCCCAGTACTTC.

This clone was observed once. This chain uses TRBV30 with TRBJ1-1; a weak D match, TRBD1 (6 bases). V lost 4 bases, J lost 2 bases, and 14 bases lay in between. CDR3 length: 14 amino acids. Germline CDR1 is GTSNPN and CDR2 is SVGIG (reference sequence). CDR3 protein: CAWKPGQQNTEAFF. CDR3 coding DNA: TGTGCCTGGAAGCCGGGACAACAAAACACTGAAGCTTTCTTT.

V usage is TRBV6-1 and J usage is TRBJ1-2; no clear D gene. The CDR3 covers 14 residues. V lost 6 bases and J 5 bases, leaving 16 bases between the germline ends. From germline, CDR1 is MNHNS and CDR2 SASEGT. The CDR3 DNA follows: TGTGCCAGCAGAGTGGGTCAGGAAAGGTATGGCTACACCTTC. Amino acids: CASRVGQERYGYTF.